This TCR beta chain was retrieved from a study of T-cell memory formation after mild COVID-19. Turning to the study itself: The study found TCR clusters largely donor specific. Study results and limitations: CD4+ bias marked clones expanding day 15 to 37, unlike balanced contracting clones. The main location of contracting CD4+ clones was CM and EM, and that of contracting CD8+ clones was EMRA. Cross-reactive memory apparently joined, as some responding clones appeared in pre-infection memory.

Germline lookup yields CDR1 SGHRS and CDR2 YFSETQ. The length of the CDR3 is 14 residues. This clonotype has a handful of counts. Its cognate antigen is unknown. The junction shows a germline mismatch at one end, possibly a read error. TCRdb redid the calling of the 5' RACE reads with MiXCR, one entry per CDR3 protein. There are more than 300,000 distinct CDR3 sequences in the sample; approximately 13% occur only once, and 22% lies in the top ten. Sequenced material: PBMCs or a T cell subset sorted from them (not recorded which). The chain joins TRBV5-1 to TRBJ2-1, with 9 bases matching TRBD1. This TCR derives from a man between 18 and 29 years old who had mild COVID-19 (a few samples of this study predate the infection). Cell type and time point are not known. The CDR3 sequence: CASTLDRGGDEQFF. The CDR3 DNA follows: TGCGCCAGCACCTTGGACAGGGGTGGGGATGAGCAGTTCTTC.